Shown below are 5 T cell receptor beta chains from a single sample sequenced in a study of technical replicates of blood from a handful of donors. Profiling relied on immunoSEQ multiplex PCR, and the TCRdb table lists in-frame clones only, not all of them. In the table there are 95,000 to 100,000 clones, 96% of which are singletons. The specimen was T cells isolated from PBMCs. These receptors came from a human donor in good health.

Here the CDR3 reads CATRDTGYTF. CDR3 DNA: TGTGCCACTCGGGACACTGGCTACACCTTC. The chain links TRBV25-1 to TRBJ1-2; D might be TRBD1 (6 bases). The CDR3 contains 10 residues. The germline V gene encodes CDR1 MGHDK and CDR2 SYGVNS. V was clipped by 10 bases and J by 7 bases, with 10 bases between them.

J is TRBJ2-3 and V is TRBV5-1, with no clear D. The CDR3 has 15 residues. Germline V gene data show CDR1 as SGHRS and CDR2 as YFSETQ. V lost 5 bases to trimming and J lost 2 bases, with 15 bases between them. CDR3 nucleotides: TGCGCCAGCAGAGACGGCGGCGGATTCACAGATACGCAGTATTTT. Residues: CASRDGGGFTDTQYF.

This chain joins TRBV7-4 and TRBJ2-7; 8 bases match TRBD2. Trimming took 3 bases from V and 3 from J; bases not matched to a gene: 13. The length of the CDR3 is 17 residues. Germline loops: CDR1 SGHVT, CDR2 SQSDAQ. CDR3 DNA sequence: TGTGCCAGCAGCTTGGGGGTAGCGGGATGGGGGGACTACGAGCAGTACTTC. This sequence encodes CASSLGVAGWGDYEQYF.

The J gene is TRBJ2-7, the V gene TRBV2, with D perhaps matching TRBD2 (5 bases). Per germline, CDR1 SNHLY and CDR2 FYNNEI. V was pared by 1 base and J by 3 bases, with 7 bases between. This CDR3 comprises 13 residues. The CDR3 protein is CASSEDRGYEQYF. CDR3 in DNA: TGTGCCAGCAGTGAAGACCGGGGCTACGAGCAGTACTTC. Full variable domain (rest looked up from reference TRBV2 and TRBJ2-7): EPEVTQTPSHQVTQMGQEVILRCVPISNHLYFYWYRQILGQKVEFLVSFYNNEISEKSEIFDDQFSVERPDGSNFTLKIRSTKLEDSAMYFCASSEDRGYEQYFGPGTRLTVT.

The rearrangement links TRBV7-9 to TRBJ2-5; 11 bases match TRBD2. The trim removed 4 bases at V and 3 bases at J, leaving 7 bases unmatched. Looked up from germline, CDR1 is SEHNR and CDR2 is FQNEAQ (reference sequence). The CDR3 length is 16 residues. CDR3 protein: CASSSGLAGGKETQYF. CDR3 sequence (DNA): TGTGCCAGCAGCTCGGGGCTAGCGGGGGGTAAAGAGACCCAGTACTTC. The entire variable domain, with the rest obtained from reference TRBV7-9 and TRBJ2-5, is as follows: DTGVSQNPRHKITKRGQNVTFRCDPISEHNRLYWYRQTLGQGPEFLTYFQNEAQLEKSRLLSDRFSAERPKGSFSTLEIQRTEQGDSAMYLCASSSGLAGGKETQYFGPGTRLLVL.